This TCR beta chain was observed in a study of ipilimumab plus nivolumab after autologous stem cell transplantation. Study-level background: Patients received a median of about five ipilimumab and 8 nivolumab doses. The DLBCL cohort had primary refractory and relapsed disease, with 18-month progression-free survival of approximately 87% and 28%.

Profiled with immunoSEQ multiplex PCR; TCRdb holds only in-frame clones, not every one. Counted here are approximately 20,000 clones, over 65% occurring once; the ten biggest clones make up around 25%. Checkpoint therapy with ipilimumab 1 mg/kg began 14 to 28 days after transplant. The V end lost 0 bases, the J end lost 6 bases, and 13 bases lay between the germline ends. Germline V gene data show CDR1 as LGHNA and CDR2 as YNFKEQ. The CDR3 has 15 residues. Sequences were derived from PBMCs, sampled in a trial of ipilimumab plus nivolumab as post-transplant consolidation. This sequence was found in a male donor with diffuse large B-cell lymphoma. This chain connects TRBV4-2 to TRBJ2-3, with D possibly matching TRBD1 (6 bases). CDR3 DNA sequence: TGTGCCAGCAGCCAAGATAGGCAGGGGCAGGATACGCAGTATTTT. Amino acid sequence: CASSQDRQGQDTQYF.